This TCR beta chain stems from a study of OX40 agonist ivuxolimab in advanced cancers. With respect to the entire study: The costimulatory receptor OX40 (CD134) was targeted by ivuxolimab, a fully human IgG2 agonistic monoclonal antibody. Intravenous ivuxolimab was administered to patients every 2 weeks at six dose levels: 0.01, 0.1, 0.3, 1.5, 3 and 10 mg/kg. Partial responses occurred in three dose-escalation patients, of whom one had hepatocellular carcinoma and two had cutaneous melanoma. The purpose of peripheral TCRbeta sequencing was to test whether ivuxolimab changed TCR sequence diversity and led to clonal T-cell expansion. Prior anti-PD-1, anti-PD-L1 or anti-CTLA-4 therapy was permitted, and checkpoint inhibitors had been received by about 36% of dose-escalation patients. Among the approximately 54 dose-escalation patients, about 19 had hepatocellular carcinoma, roughly 15 melanoma, 9 renal cell carcinoma and 9 head and neck cancer. The monotherapy dose-escalation portion (N = 52 patients) of the phase I ivuxolimab trial is reported in the paper. In the dose-escalation cohort, 70% to 85% of patients were male, and the mean age was around 65 years with a range of roughly 20 to 80.

Patients with a history of autoimmune disease or receiving systemic immunosuppression were excluded from the trial. Peripheral blood for TCR sequencing was collected from all dose cohorts at baseline, on cycle 4 day 1, and on cycle 7 day 1. The samples were taken from a phase I, first-in-human, multicenter, open-label dose-escalation trial of ivuxolimab. Adults with locally advanced or metastatic head and neck squamous cell, hepatocellular, melanoma or renal cell carcinoma were enrolled in the trial. Before TCR sequencing, CD4+ and CD8+ T cells were separately sorted from peripheral blood. General study outcomes and caveats: In the 0.1-3.0 mg/kg groups, partial responders had among the lowest normalized peripheral clonal expansion, particularly in CD8+ T cells. Low levels of normalized T-cell clonal expansion were also shown by some nonresponding patients. Which antigens the clonally expanded peripheral T cells were specific for was not determined. On average, CD8+ T cells showed more expanded clones than CD4+ T cells after ivuxolimab. At doses from 0.1 to 3.0 mg/kg, clonal expansion was seen in both CD4+ and CD8+ blood T cells between baseline and week 6.

Genomic DNA was isolated from the sorted cells so that the TCRbeta CDR3 region could be sequenced. The immunoSEQ Assay was used for sequencing of TCRbeta CDR3 regions. In TCRdb, the immuneACCESS table is reduced to in-frame sequences with V and J assigned. These tables do not hold every clone; where another copy was compared, an unresolved V gene accounts for under half, and the others remain unexplained. The sample profile shows tens of thousands of clones; 90% to 95% of them were found once. More than 0.5% of the sample belongs to the ten largest clones. Spanning cysteine to phenylalanine, the CDR3 consists of 13 amino acids. CDR3 DNA only is kept here, 39 bases in frame from base 1. The germline V gene yields SGDLS for CDR1 and YYNGEE for CDR2. Cut back by 4 bases and 4 bases, the V and J ends lie 11 bases apart. As for this clone: Its antigen remains unidentified. Qualities for individual bases were not recorded, and no much larger clone is one base off.

The chain couples TRBV9 to TRBJ1-1, and TRBD1 may be the D gene, going by 5 matching bases. Source: CD4+ or CD8+ T cells sorted from blood, taken in a trial of the OX40 agonist ivuxolimab. This clonotype was sampled from an adult with an advanced solid tumor such as melanoma, head and neck, liver or kidney cancer. The CDR3 sequence is CASSPQAATEAFF. The nucleotide sequence is TGTGCCAGCAGCCCACAGGCGGCCACTGAAGCTTTCTTT.